This T cell receptor beta chain is from a study of blood T cell repertoires in COVID-19. Whole-study context: Samples came from the United States, Italy and Spain, spanning acute and convalescent COVID-19. Sample material is recorded as cDNA or gDNA derived from T cells, B-cell-depleted T cells, or PBMCs.

The authors' processing: Amplifying reference gene primers gave estimates of nucleated cell counts. Only in-frame clones appear in the TCRdb table, and some are missing; sequencing was by immunoSEQ multiplex PCR. From that table come the V and J calls and clone size; the DNA was used to work out D and trimming. Here the sample spans fewer than 250,000 clones, approximately 84% being singletons. Each participant's cohort was designated according to participant-reported clinical history. The sequence came from a woman aged 25 to 39 who had recovered from COVID-19. Material for sequencing was PBMCs or T cells enriched from blood (not recorded which).

The CDR3 protein is CASSTPRSNEQFF. The CDR3 bases are TGTGCCAGCAGCACCCCCCGGAGCAATGAGCAGTTCTTC. The gene calls are TRBV21-1 and TRBJ2-1; the table gives TRBD2 as D, unverified against the DNA. TRBV21-1 is described as a pseudogene. The CDR3 has 13 residues.